The 5 T cell receptor beta chains given below trace back to one sample, sequenced in a study of low-dose radiotherapy and immunotherapy resistance in tumors. Time point reported: after trial treatment. Sample treatment: LDRT plus nivolumab, ipilimumab, low-dose cyclophosphamide and aspirin (RACIN trial). First-strand cDNA used TRAV- and TRBV-specific primers, covering alpha and beta chains. The authors amplified TCRs for 15 to 25 PCR cycles with a constant-region primer and a V-primer adapter. TCRdb re-called the reads with MiXCR, one entry per CDR3 protein. The sample shows around 60,000 distinct CDR3 sequences, less than 30% of them seen only once. Sequences were derived from PBMCs, sampled after low-dose radiotherapy plus immunotherapy. All receptors derive from a male donor with prostate cancer.

A remark on this clonotype: A far larger clone is only one base removed, so a read error is likely. This chain joins TRBV18 and TRBJ2-7; D perhaps matches TRBD2 (5 bases). Germline CDR1 KGHSH, CDR2 LQKENI. The CDR3 is made up of 13 amino acids. The V end lost 4 bases, the J end lost 7 bases, and 14 bases lay between the germline ends. The CDR3, as DNA: TGTGCCAGCTCACGCGGACTTTACAATGAGCAGTACTTC. Translated, it gives CASSRGLYNEQYF.

This clonotype was seen ten or more times. The chain carries TRBV29-1 and TRBJ2-3; a weak D match, TRBD1 (5 bases). CDR3 length: 13 residues. The germline V gene has CDR1 SQVTM and CDR2 ANQGSEA. Trimming stripped 3 bases from V and 1 base from J, with 8 bases between. In nucleotides, the CDR3 is TGCAGCGTTGACCCAGGGCGCACAGATACGCAGTATTTT. Translation: CSVDPGRTDTQYF.

There are many counts of this clonotype. In nucleotides, the CDR3 is TGCGCCAGCAGCCAGGGACTAGCGGCCCAAGAGACCCAGTACTTC. It is translated as CASSQGLAAQETQYF. The V and J genes are TRBV5-1 and TRBJ2-5; 11 bases align to TRBD2. Trimming cost V 4 bases and J 1 base; bases outside gene matches: 3. CDR1 is SGHRS and CDR2 is YFSETQ in the germline V gene. The length of the CDR3 is 15 residues.

The sample holds many counts of this clonotype. Compared with germline, one end of the junction differs, possibly owing to a read error. The rearrangement uses TRBV11-2 and TRBJ2-7, with 9 bases that match TRBD1. The CDR3 is 14 residues long. The germline CDR1 and CDR2 sequences are SGHAT and FQNNGV. Here the CDR3 DNA reads TGTGCCAGCAGCATAGACACGGGACAGGGCGTGGGGGACTTC. Translating gives CASSIDTGQGVGDF.

In this sample, this clonotype turned up many times. The J gene is TRBJ2-3, the V gene TRBV20-1, with 11 nucleotides matching TRBD2. Trimming took 6 bases from V and 2 from J; bases not matched to a gene: 7. Germline V gives CDR1 DFQATT, CDR2 SNEGSKA (reference sequence). This CDR3 contains 15 residues. The CDR3 bases are TGCAGTGCAACCTTAGCGGGGGGGCACACAGATACGCAGTATTTT. Translation: CSATLAGGHTDTQYF.